Detailed here is one T cell receptor (beta chain). The entry originates in a study of T-cell memory formation after mild COVID-19. Looking at the study overall: Largely, the TCR clusters proved donor specific.

The V gene's germline CDR1 is KGHDR and CDR2 SFDVKD. The CDR3 extends over 13 amino acids. V was trimmed by 4 bases and J by 6 bases, leaving 9 bases between them. Via MiXCR, TCRdb re-called the 5' RACE reads, giving one row per CDR3 protein. In the table there are roughly 200,000 distinct CDR3 sequences, approximately 20% of which are singletons. This chain links TRBV24-1 with TRBJ2-1; D gene unclear. This receptor was obtained from an adult woman who had mild COVID-19 (a few samples of this study predate the infection). Cell type and time point are not known. Sequenced: PBMCs or a T cell subset sorted from them (not recorded which). Here the CDR3 DNA reads TGTGCCACCAGTGACCCGATTGGCAATGAGCAGTTCTTC. Residues: CATSDPIGNEQFF.